Sequencing of this T cell receptor (beta chain) was carried out in a study of CD8 T cells in ankylosing spondylitis. This CDR3 has 15 residues. Germline CDR1 DFQATT, CDR2 SNEGSKA (reference sequence). V dropped 1 base and J dropped 0 bases, with 10 bases sitting between them. Study-wide points: As reported, disease-linked clones showed significant enrichment in matched ankylosing spondylitis synovial fluid. Reactive arthritis synovial fluid and blood were previously reported to contain some motif variants. Ankylosing spondylitis blood appeared to be characterized by a TCR beta motif of several highly homologous variants.

Quantitative barcoded 5'-RACE was used to prepare TCR beta libraries. One entry per CDR3 protein, called by TCRdb with MiXCR from the 5' RACE reads. The data hold 200,000 to 300,000 distinct CDR3 sequences, with under 8.5% observed a single time. Many counts were recorded for this clonotype. Its antigen is unidentified. This clonotype originated in a female donor with ankylosing spondylitis or in good health (not recorded which). The sequencing sample was made of blood, either unsorted or a sorted T cell fraction (not recorded which). The chain combines TRBV20-1 with TRBJ1-5; D unresolved. In DNA, the CDR3 is TGCAGTGCTAGAGCCGAACACTATAGCAATCAGCCCCAGCATTTT. It is translated as CSARAEHYSNQPQHF.